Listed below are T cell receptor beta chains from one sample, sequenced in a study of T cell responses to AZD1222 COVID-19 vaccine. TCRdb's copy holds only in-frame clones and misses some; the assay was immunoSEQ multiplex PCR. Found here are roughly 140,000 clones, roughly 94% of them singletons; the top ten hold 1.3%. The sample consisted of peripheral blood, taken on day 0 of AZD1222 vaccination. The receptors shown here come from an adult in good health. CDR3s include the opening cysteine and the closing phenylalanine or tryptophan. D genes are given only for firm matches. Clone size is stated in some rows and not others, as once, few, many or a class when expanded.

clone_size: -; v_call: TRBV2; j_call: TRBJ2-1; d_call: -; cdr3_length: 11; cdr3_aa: CASSQTRFTFF; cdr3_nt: TGTGCCAGCAGCCAGACACGATTTACCTTCTTC
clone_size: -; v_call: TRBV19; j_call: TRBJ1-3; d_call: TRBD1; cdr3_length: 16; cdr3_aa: CASRRTGIHSGNTIYF; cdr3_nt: TGTGCCAGTAGAAGGACAGGGATACACTCTGGAAACACCATATATTTT
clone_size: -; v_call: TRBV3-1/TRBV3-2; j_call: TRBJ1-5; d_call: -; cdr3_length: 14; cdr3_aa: CASSLWGGNQPQHF; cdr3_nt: TGTGCCAGCAGCCTCTGGGGCGGCAATCAGCCCCAGCATTTT
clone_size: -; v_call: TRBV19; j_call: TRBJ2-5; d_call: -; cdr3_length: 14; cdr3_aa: CASSMATGQETQYF; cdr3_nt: TGTGCCAGTAGTATGGCGACCGGACAAGAGACCCAGTACTTC
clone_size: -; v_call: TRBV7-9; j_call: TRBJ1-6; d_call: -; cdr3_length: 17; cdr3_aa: CASSPENQLGLNSPLHF; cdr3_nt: TGTGCCAGCAGCCCGGAGAATCAGTTGGGGCTTAATTCACCCCTCCACTTT
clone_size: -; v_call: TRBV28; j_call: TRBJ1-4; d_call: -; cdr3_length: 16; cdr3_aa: CASSPAGPSTNEKLFF; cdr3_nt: TGTGCCAGCAGTCCCGCGGGTCCTTCAACTAATGAAAAACTGTTTTTT
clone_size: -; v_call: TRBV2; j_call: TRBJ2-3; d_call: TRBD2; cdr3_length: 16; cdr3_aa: CASSEFGGGAPDTQYF; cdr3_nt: TGTGCCAGCAGTGAATTCGGCGGGGGGGCCCCAGATACGCAGTATTTT
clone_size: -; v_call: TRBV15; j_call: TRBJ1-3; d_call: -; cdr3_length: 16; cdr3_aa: CATSRDGPLGGNTIYF; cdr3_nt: TGTGCCACCAGCAGAGACGGGCCCCTAGGTGGAAACACCATATATTTT
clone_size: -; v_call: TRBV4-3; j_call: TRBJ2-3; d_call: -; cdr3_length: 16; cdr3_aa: CASSQDVSRGTDTQYF; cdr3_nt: TGCGCCAGCAGCCAAGATGTTTCCCGCGGGACAGATACGCAGTATTTT
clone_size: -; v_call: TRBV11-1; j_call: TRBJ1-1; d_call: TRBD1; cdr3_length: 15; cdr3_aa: CASSRVGQGGGEAFF; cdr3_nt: TGTGCCAGCAGCAGAGTTGGACAGGGAGGCGGTGAAGCTTTCTTT
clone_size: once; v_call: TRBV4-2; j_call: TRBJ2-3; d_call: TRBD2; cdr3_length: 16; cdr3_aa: CASMSGRGLYTDTQYF; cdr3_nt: TGTGCCAGCATGAGCGGGAGGGGCCTTTACACAGATACGCAGTATTTT
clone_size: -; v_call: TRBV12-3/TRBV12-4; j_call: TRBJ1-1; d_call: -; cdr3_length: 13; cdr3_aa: CASSPGLNTEAFF; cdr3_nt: TGTGCCAGCAGTCCCGGCCTGAACACTGAAGCTTTCTTT
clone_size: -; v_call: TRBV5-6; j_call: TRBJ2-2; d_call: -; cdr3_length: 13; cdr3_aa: CASSLWNRRELFF; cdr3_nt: TGTGCCAGCAGCTTGTGGAACCGGAGGGAGCTGTTTTTT
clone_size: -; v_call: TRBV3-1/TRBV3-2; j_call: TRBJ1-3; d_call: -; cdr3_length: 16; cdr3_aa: CASSLSLGAAGNTIYF; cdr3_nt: TGTGCCAGCAGCCTAAGTCTAGGGGCGGCTGGAAACACCATATATTTT
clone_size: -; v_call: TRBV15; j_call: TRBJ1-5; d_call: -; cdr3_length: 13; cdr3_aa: CATSRDRAQPQHF; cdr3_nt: TGTGCCACCAGCAGAGATAGGGCGCAGCCCCAGCATTTT
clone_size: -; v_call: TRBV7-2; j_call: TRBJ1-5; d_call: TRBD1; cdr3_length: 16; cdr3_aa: CASSQGGQFSNQPQHF; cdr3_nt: TGTGCCAGCAGCCAGGGGGGACAGTTTAGCAATCAGCCCCAGCATTTT
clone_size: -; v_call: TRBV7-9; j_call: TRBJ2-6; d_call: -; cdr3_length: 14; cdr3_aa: CASSSNSGANVLTF; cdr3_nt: TGTGCCAGCAGCTCGAACTCTGGGGCCAACGTCCTGACTTTC
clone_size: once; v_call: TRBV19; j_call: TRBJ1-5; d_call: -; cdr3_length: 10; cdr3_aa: CASSNQPQHF; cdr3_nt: TGTGCCAGTAGCAATCAGCCCCAGCATTTT
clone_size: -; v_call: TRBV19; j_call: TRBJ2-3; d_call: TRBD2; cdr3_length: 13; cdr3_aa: CATGTSGTDTQYF; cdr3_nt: TGTGCCACCGGGACTAGCGGAACAGATACGCAGTATTTT
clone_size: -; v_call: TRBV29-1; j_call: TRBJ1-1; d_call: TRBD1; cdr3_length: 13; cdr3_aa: CSVETGAGTEAFF; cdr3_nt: TGCAGCGTTGAGACAGGGGCAGGCACTGAAGCTTTCTTT
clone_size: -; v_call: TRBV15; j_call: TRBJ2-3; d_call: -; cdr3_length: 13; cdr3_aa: CATSRGVPDTQYF; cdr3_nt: TGTGCCACCAGCAGAGGGGTTCCAGATACGCAGTATTTT
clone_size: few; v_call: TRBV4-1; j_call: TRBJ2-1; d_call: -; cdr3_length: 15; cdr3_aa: CASSQAQSSYNEQFF; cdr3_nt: TGCGCCAGCAGCCAAGCGCAGTCCTCCTACAATGAGCAGTTCTTC
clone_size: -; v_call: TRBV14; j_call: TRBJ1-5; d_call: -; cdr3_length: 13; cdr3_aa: CASSRGRNQPQHF; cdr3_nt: TGTGCCAGCAGCCGAGGCCGCAATCAGCCCCAGCATTTT
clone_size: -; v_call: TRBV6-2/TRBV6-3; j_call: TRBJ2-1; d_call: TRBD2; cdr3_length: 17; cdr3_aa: CASSYNPAGDSYNEQFF; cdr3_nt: TGTGCCAGCAGTTATAATCCAGCGGGGGACTCCTACAATGAGCAGTTCTTC
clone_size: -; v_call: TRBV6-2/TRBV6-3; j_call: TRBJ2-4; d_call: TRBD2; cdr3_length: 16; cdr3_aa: CASSYSLAGERDIQYF; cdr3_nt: TGTGCCAGCAGTTACTCACTAGCGGGAGAGAGGGACATTCAGTACTTC
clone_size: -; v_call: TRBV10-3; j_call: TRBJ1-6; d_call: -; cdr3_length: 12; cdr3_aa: CAIKGNNSPLHF; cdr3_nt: TGTGCCATCAAGGGGAATAATTCACCCCTCCACTTT
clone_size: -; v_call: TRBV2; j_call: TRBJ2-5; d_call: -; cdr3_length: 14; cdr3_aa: CASRSGVLVETQYF; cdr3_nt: TGTGCCAGCAGATCGGGAGTTTTAGTAGAGACCCAGTACTTC
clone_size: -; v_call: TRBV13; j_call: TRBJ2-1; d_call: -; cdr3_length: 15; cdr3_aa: CASSSWGHTYNEQFF; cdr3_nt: TGTGCCAGCAGCTCGTGGGGGCACACCTACAATGAGCAGTTCTTC
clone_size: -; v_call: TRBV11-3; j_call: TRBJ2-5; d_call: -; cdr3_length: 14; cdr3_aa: CASSLGEERETQYF; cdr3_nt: TGTGCCAGCAGCTTAGGCGAGGAAAGAGAGACCCAGTACTTC
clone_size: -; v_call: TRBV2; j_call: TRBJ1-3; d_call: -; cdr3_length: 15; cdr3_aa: CASSEGQDSGNTIYF; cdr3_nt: TGTGCCAGCAGTGAAGGACAGGACTCTGGAAACACCATATATTTT
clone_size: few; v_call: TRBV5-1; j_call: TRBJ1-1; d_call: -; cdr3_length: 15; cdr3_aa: CASSGTGRDGLEAFF; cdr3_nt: TGCGCCAGCAGCGGGACGGGACGGGATGGGCTAGAAGCTTTCTTT
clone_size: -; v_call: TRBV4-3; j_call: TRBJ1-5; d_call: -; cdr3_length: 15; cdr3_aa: CASSQGLASNQPQHF; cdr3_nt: TGCGCCAGCAGCCAAGGGCTGGCGAGCAATCAGCCCCAGCATTTT
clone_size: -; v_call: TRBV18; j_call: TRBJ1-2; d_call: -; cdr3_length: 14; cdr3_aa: CASSPRGVDYGYTF; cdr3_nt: TGTGCCAGCTCACCACGAGGGGTTGACTATGGCTACACCTTC
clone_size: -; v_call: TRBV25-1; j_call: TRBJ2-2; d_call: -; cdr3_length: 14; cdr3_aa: CASSGSVNTGELFF; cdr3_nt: TGTGCCAGCAGTGGGAGCGTGAACACCGGGGAGCTGTTTTTT
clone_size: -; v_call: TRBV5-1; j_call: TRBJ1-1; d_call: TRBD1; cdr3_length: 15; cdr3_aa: CASSPGGQMNTEAFF; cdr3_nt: TGCGCCAGCAGCCCCGGGGGACAGATGAACACTGAAGCTTTCTTT
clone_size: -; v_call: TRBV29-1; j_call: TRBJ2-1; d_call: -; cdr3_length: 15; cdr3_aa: CSVDLRAGAYNEQFF; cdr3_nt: TGCAGCGTTGATCTCCGAGCGGGCGCCTACAATGAGCAGTTCTTC
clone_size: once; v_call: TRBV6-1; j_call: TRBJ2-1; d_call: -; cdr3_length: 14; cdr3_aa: CASSEDRGGQIKFF; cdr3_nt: TGTGCCAGCAGTGAGGATAGGGGGGGCCAGATAAAGTTCTTC
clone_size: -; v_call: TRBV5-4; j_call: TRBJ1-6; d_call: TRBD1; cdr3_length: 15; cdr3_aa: CASSLAQGVDSPLHF; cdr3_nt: TGTGCCAGCAGCTTGGCGCAGGGGGTGGATTCACCCCTCCACTTT
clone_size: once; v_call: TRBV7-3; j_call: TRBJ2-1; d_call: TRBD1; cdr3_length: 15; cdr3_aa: CASSSQGDGRGRKFF; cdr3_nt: TGTGCCAGCAGCTCGCAGGGGGACGGACGGGGTCGCAAGTTCTTC
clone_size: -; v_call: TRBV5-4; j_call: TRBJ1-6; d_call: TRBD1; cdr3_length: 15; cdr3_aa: CASSSDRGFNSPLHF; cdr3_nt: TGTGCCAGCAGCTCCGACAGGGGGTTTAATTCACCCCTCCACTTT